Listed here are 4 T cell receptor beta chains from one sample, sequenced in a study of cytomegalovirus exposure and HLA in healthy donors. The PCR had 60 Vbeta and 13 Jbeta primers. Data came from immunoSEQ multiplex PCR; TCRdb stores just in-frame clones and leaves some out. The sample comprises roughly 200,000 clones, 86% of which are singletons, and less than 0.4% rests with the top ten. The material sequenced was PBMCs. The receptor set was obtained from a woman in her twenties or thirties in good health and CMV-seronegative.

This chain links TRBV9 with TRBJ2-1; 8 bases line up with TRBD2. Germline CDR1 reads SGDLS; CDR2 reads YYNGEE. The trim removed 4 bases at V and 8 bases at J, leaving 14 bases unmatched. The length of the CDR3 is 16 residues. CDR3: CASSQGRGGQGYEQFF. The CDR3 nucleotides read TGTGCCAGCAGCCAAGGACGGGGGGGCCAGGGCTATGAGCAGTTCTTC.

This rearrangement joins TRBV18 to TRBJ2-6; D is undetermined. The CDR3 contains 16 residues. Germline V lookup: CDR1 KGHSH, CDR2 LQKENI. V was clipped by 3 bases and J by 0 bases, with 9 bases between them. The CDR3 reads CASSPAQSSGANVLTF. The CDR3 coding sequence is TGTGCCAGCTCACCCGCACAAAGCTCTGGGGCCAACGTCCTGACTTTC.

V usage is TRBV6-1 and J usage is TRBJ1-1; the match to TRBD1 covers 8 bases. This CDR3 contains 13 residues. The germline V gene encodes CDR1 MNHNS and CDR2 SASEGT. V lost 3 bases to trimming and J lost 10 bases; unmatched junction nucleotides: 7. The CDR3 coding sequence is TGTGCCAGCAGTGAGCTAACAGGGGGGGGAGCTTTCTTT. Translation: CASSELTGGGAFF.

The chain recombines TRBV28 with TRBJ2-3, with TRBD2 matching 14 bases. The V gene end was trimmed by 6 bases and the J gene end by 10 bases; junction bases not matched to a gene: 6. Germline CDR1 reads MDHEN; CDR2 reads SYDVKM. The CDR3 runs 14 residues. CDR3 nucleotide sequence: TGTGCCAGCAGCCCGGGACTAGCGGGAGTTGCGCAGTATTTT. Translated: CASSPGLAGVAQYF.